The 13 T cell receptor beta chains listed next were all sequenced from one sample in a study of blood T cells in healthy people across ages (dated by TCRdb to the mid-2010s). The method was 5' RACE. Sequencing instrument: Illumina HiSeq 2500. A second PCR of about 7 to 12 cycles was run with a J-beta primer mix and a sample-barcoded 5' primer. TCRdb ran its own pipeline on the public reads, namely fastp trimming at Q25 and MiXCR clone calling, and kept in-frame beta chains. One record per CDR3 amino acid sequence lists the most common genes and DNA. The table for this sample lists more than 900,000 distinct CDR3 sequences; under 30% of them were counted only once. In total, the top ten clones hold around 0.75% of the sample. The same data also contributed to another study, on T cells of mothers and their children.

Source material: blood. These receptors all come from a girl under 10 years old in good health.

The rearrangement uses TRBV19 and TRBJ2-5; 10 bases map to TRBD2. The J call is uncertain, as TRBJ2-7 better fits the DNA end. Per germline, CDR1 LNHDA and CDR2 SQIVND (reference sequence). This CDR3 is built from 17 residues. The CDR3 loop reads CASSIELAGVGSYEQYF. The CDR3 DNA reads TGTGCCAGTAGTATAGAGCTAGCGGGAGTGGGCTCCTACGAGCAGTACTTC.

Details on this clonotype: The junction and the germline gene differ at one end; a read error may be behind it. The V call is TRBV20-1, the J call TRBJ1-2, with D possibly TRBD1 on 5 matching bases. CDR1 and CDR2 (germline): DFQATT, SNEGSKA (reference sequence). This CDR3 contains 15 residues. The CDR3 sequence: CSARAAGRLTYSYTF. CDR3 sequence (DNA): TGCAGTGCTAGAGCCGCAGGGCGCCTCACCTATAGCTACACCTTC.

This clonotype was seen once. The CDR3 DNA reads as TGCAGTGCTAGAAAGGACGGGGCGAACACCGGGGAGCTGTTTTTT. It is translated as CSARKDGANTGELFF. The chain joins TRBV20-1 to TRBJ2-2, with D possibly matching TRBD2 (5 bases). This CDR3 comprises 15 residues. Trimming left V 2 bases short and J 0 bases short, with 10 bases between. Germline CDR1 reads DFQATT; CDR2 reads SNEGSKA (reference sequence).

The V and J genes are TRBV15 and TRBJ1-2; perhaps TRBD1 as D (6 bases). The CDR3 runs 15 residues. V was pared by 0 bases and J by 8 bases, with 16 bases between. The germline V gene has CDR1 LNHNV and CDR2 YYDKDF (reference sequence). The CDR3 DNA sequence: TGTGCCACCAGCAGAGATTATCAAGGGGGGAGAGGCTACACCTTC. Amino acid sequence: CATSRDYQGGRGYTF.

A few counts support this clonotype. The V gene is TRBV6-1, the J gene TRBJ1-1; 8 bases fit TRBD1. Looked up from germline, CDR1 is MNHNS and CDR2 is SASEGT. V was pared by 7 bases and J by 0 bases, with 13 bases of the junction left unmatched. CDR3 length equals 17 residues. DNA of the CDR3: TGTGCCAGCAACCGACAGGGGCTCTTTGCTATGAACACTGAAGCTTTCTTT. This codes for CASNRQGLFAMNTEAFF.

The V and J genes are TRBV24-1 and TRBJ2-4, with 7 bases matching TRBD1. After removal of 5 bases from V and 2 bases from J, the junction contained 5 bases not matched to a gene. The CDR3 consists of 15 residues. Germline-derived CDR1 and CDR2 are KGHDR and SFDVKD. The DNA for the CDR3 is TGTGCCACCAGTGTTATACAGGGGTCCAAAAACATTCAGTACTTC. Translating it yields CATSVIQGSKNIQYF.

This chain connects TRBV9 to TRBJ2-5; D may be TRBD2 (6 bases). The V end was cut by 4 bases, the J end by 2 bases, with 15 bases between. The CDR3 runs to 15 residues. Germline V gives CDR1 SGDLS, CDR2 YYNGEE. The CDR3 bases are TGTGCCAGCAGCCCAGGGTGGCGGGAACAAGAGACCCAGTACTTC. Translated: CASSPGWREQETQYF.

This chain links TRBV5-1 with TRBJ2-7; D not resolved. There are 14 residues in the CDR3. Germline lookup yields CDR1 SGHRS and CDR2 YFSETQ. V was pared by 2 bases and J by 5 bases, with 14 bases between. CDR3 in amino acids: CASSLTEGFDEQYF. The CDR3 DNA reads as TGCGCCAGCAGCTTAACCGAAGGGTTTGACGAGCAGTACTTC. Supplemented by reference TRBV5-1 and TRBJ2-7, the full variable domain reads KAGVTQTPRYLIKTRGQQVTLSCSPISGHRSVSWYQQTPGQGLQFLFEYFSETQRNKGNFPGRFSGRQFSNSRSEMNVSTLELGDSALYLCASSLTEGFDEQYFGPGTRLTVT.

V usage is TRBV4-2 and J usage is TRBJ2-7; the D gene could be TRBD1 or TRBD2 (6 bases each). The CDR3 totals 17 residues. Germline V gene sequence: CDR1 LGHNA, CDR2 YNFKEQ. The V end lost 0 bases, the J end lost 0 bases, and 15 bases lay between the germline ends. CDR3 DNA: TGTGCCAGCAGCCAAGAATCGTTCGGGGGCCCCTCCTACGAGCAGTACTTC. It codes for CASSQESFGGPSYEQYF.

This clonotype has more than one count but fewer than ten. The CDR3 reads CASSQDRGWREKLFF. The CDR3 DNA follows: TGTGCCAGCAGCCAAGATCGGGGTTGGAGAGAAAAACTGTTTTTT. This chain links TRBV3-1 with TRBJ1-4, with unresolved D. V was clipped by 0 bases and J by 8 bases, with 13 bases between them. The CDR3 runs 15 residues. Per the germline V gene, CDR1 is LGHDT and CDR2 is YNNKEL (reference sequence).

This clonotype occurred a few times. This chain uses TRBV7-8 with TRBJ2-7, with D maybe TRBD2 (5 bases). The CDR3 contains 16 residues. From germline, CDR1 is SGHVS and CDR2 FQNEAQ. V lost 3 bases to trimming and J lost 5 bases, with 20 bases between them. The CDR3 DNA sequence: TGTGCCAGCAGCTTGGCGAGGGTCCTCTGGAAGGACGAGCAGTACTTC. Its translation: CASSLARVLWKDEQYF.

The chain combines TRBV9 with TRBJ2-1; TRBD2 is a possible D gene (5 bases). In germline, CDR1 is SGDLS, CDR2 YYNGEE. V lost 0 bases and J 6 bases, leaving 13 bases between the germline ends. This CDR3 contains 15 residues. DNA for the CDR3: TGTGCCAGCAGCGTAGGAAGCGCCAGCGGCAATGAGCAGTTCTTC. Its translation is CASSVGSASGNEQFF.

The rearrangement joins TRBV28 to TRBJ2-1; weak D call: TRBD1 (6 bases). The tail of the sequence fits TRBJ2-5 better, so the J call may be wrong. The CDR3 runs 13 residues. The germline V gene encodes CDR1 MDHEN and CDR2 SYDVKM. The CDR3 protein is CASGYRARETQYF. The CDR3 DNA sequence: TGTGCCAGCGGATACAGGGCCAGAGAGACCCAGTACTTC.